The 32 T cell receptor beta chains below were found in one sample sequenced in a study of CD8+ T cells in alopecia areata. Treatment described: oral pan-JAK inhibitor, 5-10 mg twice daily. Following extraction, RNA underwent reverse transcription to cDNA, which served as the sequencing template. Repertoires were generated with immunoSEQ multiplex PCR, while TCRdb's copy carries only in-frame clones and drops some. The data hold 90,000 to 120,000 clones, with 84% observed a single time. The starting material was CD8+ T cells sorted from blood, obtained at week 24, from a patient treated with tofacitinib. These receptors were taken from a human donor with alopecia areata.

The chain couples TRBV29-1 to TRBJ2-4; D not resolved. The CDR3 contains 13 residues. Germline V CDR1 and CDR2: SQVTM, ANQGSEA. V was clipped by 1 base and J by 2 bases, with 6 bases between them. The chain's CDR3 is CSVEVGSKNIQYF. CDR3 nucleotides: TGCAGCGTTGAAGTGGGGTCCAAAAACATTCAGTACTTC. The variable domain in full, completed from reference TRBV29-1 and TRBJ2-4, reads SAVISQKPSRDICQRGTSLTIQCQVDSQVTMMFWYRQQPGQSLTLIATANQGSEATYESGFVIDKFPISRPNLTFSTLTVSNMSPEDSSIYLCSVEVGSKNIQYFGAGTRLSVL.

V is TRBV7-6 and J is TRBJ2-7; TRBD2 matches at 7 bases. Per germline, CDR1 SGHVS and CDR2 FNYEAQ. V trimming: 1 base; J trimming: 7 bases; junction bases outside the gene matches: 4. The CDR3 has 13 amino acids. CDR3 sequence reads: CASSLGSREEQYF. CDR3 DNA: TGTGCCAGCAGCTTAGGCTCGCGGGAGGAGCAGTACTTC.

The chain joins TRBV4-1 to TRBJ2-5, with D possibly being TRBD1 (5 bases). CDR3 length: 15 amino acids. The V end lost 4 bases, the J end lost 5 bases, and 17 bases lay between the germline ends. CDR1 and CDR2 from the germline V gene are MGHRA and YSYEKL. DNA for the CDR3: TGCGCCAGCAGCCTGTCCTCAGGGTCCCAGGAGACCCAGTACTTC. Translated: CASSLSSGSQETQYF.

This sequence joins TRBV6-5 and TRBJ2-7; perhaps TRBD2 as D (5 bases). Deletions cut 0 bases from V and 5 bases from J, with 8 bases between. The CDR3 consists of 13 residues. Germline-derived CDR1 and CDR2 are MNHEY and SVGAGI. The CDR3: CASSYSTGNEQYF. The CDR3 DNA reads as TGTGCCAGCAGTTACTCGACCGGGAACGAGCAGTACTTC.

The CDR3 here is CASSLETSVASTDTQYF. The CDR3 coding sequence is TGTGCCAGCAGCCTCGAGACTAGCGTGGCTAGCACAGATACGCAGTATTTT. The chain joins TRBV7-2 to TRBJ2-3; 8 bases are shared with TRBD2. Germline CDR1 and CDR2: SGHTA and FQGNSA. Trimming took 5 bases from V and 0 from J; bases not matched to a gene: 10. The CDR3 is 17 residues long.

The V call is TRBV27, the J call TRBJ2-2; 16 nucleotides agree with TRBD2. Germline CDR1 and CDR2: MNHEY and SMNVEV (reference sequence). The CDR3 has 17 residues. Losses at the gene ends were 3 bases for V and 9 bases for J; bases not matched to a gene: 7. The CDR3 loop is CASSFTGTSGGARELFF. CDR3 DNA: TGTGCCAGCAGTTTTACCGGGACTAGCGGGGGGGCCCGGGAGCTGTTTTTT.

As DNA, the CDR3 is TGCAGCGTTGAGTGGGAGCGGGGCTCGGCGGATACGCAGTATTTT. This sequence encodes CSVEWERGSADTQYF. The chain carries TRBV29-1 and TRBJ2-3, with TRBD2 matching over 7 bases. CDR1 SQVTM and CDR2 ANQGSEA come from the germline V gene. This CDR3 has 15 amino acids. V gave up 3 bases and J gave up 6 bases; unmatched junction bases: 12.

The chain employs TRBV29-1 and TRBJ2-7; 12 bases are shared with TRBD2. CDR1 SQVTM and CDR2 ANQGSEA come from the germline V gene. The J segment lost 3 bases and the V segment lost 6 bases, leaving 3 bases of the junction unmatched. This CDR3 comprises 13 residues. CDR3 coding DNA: TGCAGCGTCGGACTAGCGGGGAACTACGAGCAGTACTTC. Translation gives CSVGLAGNYEQYF.

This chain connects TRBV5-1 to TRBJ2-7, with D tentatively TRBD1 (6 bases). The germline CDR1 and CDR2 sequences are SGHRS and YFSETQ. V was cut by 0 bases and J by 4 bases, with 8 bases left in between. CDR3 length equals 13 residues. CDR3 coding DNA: TGCGCCAGCAGCTTGGGACAGGAGTACGAGCAGTACTTC. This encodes CASSLGQEYEQYF.

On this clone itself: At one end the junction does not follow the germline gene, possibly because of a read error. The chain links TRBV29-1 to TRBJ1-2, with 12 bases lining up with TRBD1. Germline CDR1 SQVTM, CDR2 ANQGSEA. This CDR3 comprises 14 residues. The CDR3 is CSAEPGQGARGYTF. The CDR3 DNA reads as TGCAGCGCTGAACCGGGACAGGGGGCAAGGGGCTACACCTTC.

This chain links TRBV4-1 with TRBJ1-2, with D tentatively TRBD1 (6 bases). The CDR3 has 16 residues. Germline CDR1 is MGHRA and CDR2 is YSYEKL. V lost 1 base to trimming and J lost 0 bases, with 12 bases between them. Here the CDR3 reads CASSQVTGRANYGYTF. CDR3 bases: TGCGCCAGCAGCCAAGTGACAGGACGAGCTAACTATGGCTACACCTTC.

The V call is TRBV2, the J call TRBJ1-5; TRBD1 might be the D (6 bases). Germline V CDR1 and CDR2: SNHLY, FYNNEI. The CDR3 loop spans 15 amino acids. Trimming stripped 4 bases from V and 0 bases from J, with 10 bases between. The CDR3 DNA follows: TGTGCCAGCAGTGTGGGGACAAGTAGCAATCAGCCCCAGCATTTT. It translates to CASSVGTSSNQPQHF.

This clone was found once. The CDR3 nucleotides read TGTGCCAGCATAGGGGCAGCACTAGCCAAAAACATTCAGTACTTC. It translates to CASIGAALAKNIQYF. J is TRBJ2-4 and V is TRBV6-1; tentative D call: TRBD1 (5 bases). Per the germline V gene, CDR1 is MNHNS and CDR2 is SASEGT. V dropped 7 bases and J dropped 0 bases, with 13 bases sitting between them. This CDR3 comprises 15 residues.

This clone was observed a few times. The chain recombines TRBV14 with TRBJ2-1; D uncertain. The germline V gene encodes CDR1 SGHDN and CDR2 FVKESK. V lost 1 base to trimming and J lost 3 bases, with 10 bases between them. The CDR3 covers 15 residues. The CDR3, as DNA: TGTGCCAGCAGCCAAGGGGCGATTTTCTACAATGAGCAGTTCTTC. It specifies CASSQGAIFYNEQFF.

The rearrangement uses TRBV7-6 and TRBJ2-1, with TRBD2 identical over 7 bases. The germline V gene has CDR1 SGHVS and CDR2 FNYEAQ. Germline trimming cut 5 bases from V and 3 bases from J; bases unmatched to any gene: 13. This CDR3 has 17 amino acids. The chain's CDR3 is CASSLTGRGIGYNEQFF. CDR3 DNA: TGTGCCAGCAGCCTAACGGGGCGGGGGATAGGCTACAATGAGCAGTTCTTC.

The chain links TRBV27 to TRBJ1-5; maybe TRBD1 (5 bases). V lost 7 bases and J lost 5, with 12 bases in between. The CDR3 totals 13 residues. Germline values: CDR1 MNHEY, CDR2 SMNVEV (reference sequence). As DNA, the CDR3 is TGTGCCAGCAAGACAGTAGTGCATCAGCCCCAGCATTTT. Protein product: CASKTVVHQPQHF.

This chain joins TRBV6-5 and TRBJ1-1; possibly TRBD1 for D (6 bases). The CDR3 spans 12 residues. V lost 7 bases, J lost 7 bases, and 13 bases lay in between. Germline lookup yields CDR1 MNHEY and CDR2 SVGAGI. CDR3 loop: CASTLGQIEAFF. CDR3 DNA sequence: TGTGCCAGCACCCTCGGACAGATTGAAGCTTTCTTT.

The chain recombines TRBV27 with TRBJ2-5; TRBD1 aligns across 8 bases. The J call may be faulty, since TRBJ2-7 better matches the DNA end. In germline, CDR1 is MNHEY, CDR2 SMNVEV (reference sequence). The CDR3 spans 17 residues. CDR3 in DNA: TGTGCCAGCAGTTCGCTTACAAGGACAGGGAGCTCCTACGAGCAGTACTTC. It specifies CASSSLTRTGSSYEQYF.

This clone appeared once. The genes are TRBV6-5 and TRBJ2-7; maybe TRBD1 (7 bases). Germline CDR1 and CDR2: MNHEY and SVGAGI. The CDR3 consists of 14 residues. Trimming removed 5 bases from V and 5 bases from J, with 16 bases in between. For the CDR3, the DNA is TGTGCCAGCAGTCGTGAGGCAGGGGGGCACGAGCAGTACTTC. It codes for CASSREAGGHEQYF.

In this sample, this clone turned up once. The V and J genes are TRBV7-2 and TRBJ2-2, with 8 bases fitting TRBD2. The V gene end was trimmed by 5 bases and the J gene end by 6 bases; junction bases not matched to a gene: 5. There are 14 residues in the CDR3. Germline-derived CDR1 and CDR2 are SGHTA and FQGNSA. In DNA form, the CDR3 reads TGTGCCAGCAGCCACGGGCGGGGGGCCGGGGAGCTGTTTTTT. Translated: CASSHGRGAGELFF.

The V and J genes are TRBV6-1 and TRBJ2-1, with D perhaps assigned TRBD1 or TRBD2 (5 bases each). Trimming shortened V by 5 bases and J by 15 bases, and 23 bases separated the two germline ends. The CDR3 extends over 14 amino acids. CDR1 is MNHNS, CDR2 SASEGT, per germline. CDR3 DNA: TGTGCCAGCAGTTTCAACCCTATCGACTGGGACCGGTTCTTC. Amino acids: CASSFNPIDWDRFF.

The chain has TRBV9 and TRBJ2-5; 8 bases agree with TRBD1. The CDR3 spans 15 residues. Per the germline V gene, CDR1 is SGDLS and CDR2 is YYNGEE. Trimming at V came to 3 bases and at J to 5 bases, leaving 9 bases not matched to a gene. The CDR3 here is CASSERPGQGETQYF. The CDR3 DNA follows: TGTGCCAGCAGCGAGAGGCCCGGACAGGGCGAGACCCAGTACTTC.

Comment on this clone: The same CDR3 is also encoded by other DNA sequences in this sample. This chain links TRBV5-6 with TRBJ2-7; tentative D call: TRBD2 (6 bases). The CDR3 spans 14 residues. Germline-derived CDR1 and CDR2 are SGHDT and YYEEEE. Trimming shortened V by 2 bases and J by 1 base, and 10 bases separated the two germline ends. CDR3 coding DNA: TGTGCCAGCAGCTTTGGAAGCGGGTCCTACGAGCAGTACTTC. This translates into CASSFGSGSYEQYF.

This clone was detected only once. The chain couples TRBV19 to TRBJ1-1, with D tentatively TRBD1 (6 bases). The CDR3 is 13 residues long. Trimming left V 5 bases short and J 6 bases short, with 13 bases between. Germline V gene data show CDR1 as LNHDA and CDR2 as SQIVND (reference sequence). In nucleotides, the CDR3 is TGTGCCAGTAGTGTCAGGGGAGTTTCTGAAGCTTTCTTT. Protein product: CASSVRGVSEAFF.

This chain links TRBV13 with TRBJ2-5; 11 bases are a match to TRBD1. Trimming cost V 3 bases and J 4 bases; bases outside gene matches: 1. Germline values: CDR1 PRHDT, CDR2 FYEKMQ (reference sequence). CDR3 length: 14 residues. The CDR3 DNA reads TGTGCCAGCAGCTTCGGGACAGGGGGAGAGACCCAGTACTTC. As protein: CASSFGTGGETQYF. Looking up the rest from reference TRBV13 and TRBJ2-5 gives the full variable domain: AAGVIQSPRHLIKEKRETATLKCYPIPRHDTVYWYQQGPGQDPQFLISFYEKMQSDKGSIPDRFSAQQFSDYHSELNMSSLELGDSALYFCASSFGTGGETQYFGPGTRLLVL.

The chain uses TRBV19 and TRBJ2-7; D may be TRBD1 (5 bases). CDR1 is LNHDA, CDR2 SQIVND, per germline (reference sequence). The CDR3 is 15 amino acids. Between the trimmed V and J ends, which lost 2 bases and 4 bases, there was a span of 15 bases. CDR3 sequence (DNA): TGTGCCAGTAGTATAAAAGACAGCGCCAATTACGAGCAGTACTTC. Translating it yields CASSIKDSANYEQYF.

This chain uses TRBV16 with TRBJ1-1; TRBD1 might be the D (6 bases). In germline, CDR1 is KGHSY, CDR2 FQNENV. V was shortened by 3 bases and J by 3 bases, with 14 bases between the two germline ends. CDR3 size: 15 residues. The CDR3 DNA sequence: TGTGCCAGCAGCCAGGAAACAGGGCGTCACACTGAAGCTTTCTTT. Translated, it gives CASSQETGRHTEAFF.

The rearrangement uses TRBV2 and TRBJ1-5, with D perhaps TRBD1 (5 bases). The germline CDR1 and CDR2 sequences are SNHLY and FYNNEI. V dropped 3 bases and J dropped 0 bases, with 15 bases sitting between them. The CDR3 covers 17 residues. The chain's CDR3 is CASSDRAKFYSNQPQHF. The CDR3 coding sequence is TGTGCCAGCAGTGACAGGGCGAAATTTTATAGCAATCAGCCCCAGCATTTT.

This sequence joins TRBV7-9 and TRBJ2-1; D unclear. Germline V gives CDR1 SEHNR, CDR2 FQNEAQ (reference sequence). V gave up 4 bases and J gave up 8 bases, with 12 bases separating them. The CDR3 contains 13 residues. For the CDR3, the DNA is TGTGCCAGCAGCTCCTACCTTATATATGAGCAGTTCTTC. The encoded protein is CASSSYLIYEQFF.

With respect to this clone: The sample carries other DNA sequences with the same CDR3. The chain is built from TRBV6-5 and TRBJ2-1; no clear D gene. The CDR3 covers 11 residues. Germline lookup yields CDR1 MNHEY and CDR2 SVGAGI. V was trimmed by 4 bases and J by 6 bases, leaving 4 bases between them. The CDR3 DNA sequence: TGTGCCAGCAGTTCGGGCAATGAGCAGTTCTTC. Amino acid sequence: CASSSGNEQFF.

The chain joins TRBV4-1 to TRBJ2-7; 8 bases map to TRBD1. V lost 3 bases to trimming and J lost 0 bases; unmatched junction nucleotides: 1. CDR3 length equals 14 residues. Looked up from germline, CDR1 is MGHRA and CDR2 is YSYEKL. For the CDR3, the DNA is TGCGCCAGCAGCCACGGACAGGGCTCCTACGAGCAGTACTTC. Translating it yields CASSHGQGSYEQYF.

The CDR3 loop is CASQRGTGGIEQYF. The CDR3 bases are TGTGCCAGCCAGCGGGGGACAGGGGGAATCGAGCAGTACTTC. J is TRBJ2-7 and V is TRBV5-4; 11 bases agree with TRBD1. Germline CDR1 is SGHNT and CDR2 is YYREEE (reference sequence). J was trimmed by 6 bases and V by 7 bases; bases with no gene match: 9. The CDR3 runs 14 residues.